This T cell receptor (beta chain) was identified during a study of beta chain features in type 1 diabetes. The CDR3 has 15 residues. Germline CDR1 reads SGHAT; CDR2 reads FQNNGV. V was pared by 5 bases and J by 2 bases, with 16 bases between. Expressed TCRB transcripts were sequenced after all isolated RNA was converted to cDNA. Libraries were prepared by immunoSEQ multiplex PCR; TCRdb keeps only in-frame clonotypes and omits some of them. The sample yields 350,000 or so clones, around 19% seen once. There are a few counts of this clone. The origin of this receptor is a young woman in good health. V usage is TRBV11-2 and J usage is TRBJ2-7, with D perhaps matching TRBD2 (6 bases). The source material was naive CD4+ T cells from blood. CDR3 nucleotides: TGTGCCAGCAGCCGGTACAGGACTACAGCCTACGAGCAGTACTTC. Protein: CASSRYRTTAYEQYF.